This T cell receptor beta chain was identified during a study of CD8 T cells in Susac syndrome. The multiple sclerosis control group comprised treatment-naive patients with stable or active relapsing-remitting disease. TEMRA cells were FACS-enriched, while CD8+ and CD4+ T cells were negatively isolated. Reverse transcription of 0.5 to 1 ug RNA was performed with random hexamers. Amplification of TCR beta CDR3 across 54 Vbeta and 13 Jbeta was performed with immunoSEQ multiplex PCR. TCRdb reprocessed the immunoSEQ multiplex PCR reads via MiXCR and lists one record per CDR3 protein. The sample lists some 110,000 distinct CDR3 sequences; approximately 93% were seen once. The CDR3 spans 11 residues.

The specimen sequenced was CD4+ T cells from PBMCs. The genes are TRBV21-1 and TRBJ1-6. TRBV21-1 is listed as a pseudogene. The source is a human donor with multiple sclerosis. The DNA of the CDR3 is TGTGCCAGCACCCCGAAATCACCCCTCCACTTT. Encoded protein: CASTPKSPLHF.